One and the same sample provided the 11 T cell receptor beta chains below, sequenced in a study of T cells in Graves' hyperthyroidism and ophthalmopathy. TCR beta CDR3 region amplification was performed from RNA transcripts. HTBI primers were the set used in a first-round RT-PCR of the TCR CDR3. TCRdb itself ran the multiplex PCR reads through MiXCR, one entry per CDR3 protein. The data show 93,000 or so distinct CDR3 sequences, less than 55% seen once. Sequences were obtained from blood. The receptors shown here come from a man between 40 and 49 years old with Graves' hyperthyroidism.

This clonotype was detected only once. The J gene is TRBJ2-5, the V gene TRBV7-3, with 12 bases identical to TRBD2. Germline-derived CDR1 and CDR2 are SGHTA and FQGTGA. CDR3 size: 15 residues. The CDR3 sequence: CVSSRLAGAQETQYF. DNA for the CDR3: TGTGTCAGTAGCAGACTAGCGGGAGCACAAGAGACCCAGTACTTC.

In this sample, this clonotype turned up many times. The CDR3 here is CASSSYRVGETQYF. The CDR3 DNA sequence: TGTGCCAGCAGTTCGTACAGGGTTGGCGAGACCCAGTACTTC. The V call is TRBV6-5, the J call TRBJ2-5; D possibly corresponds to TRBD1 (6 bases). With 4 bases removed from V and 5 bases from J, the gap between germline ends came to 14 bases. Germline V gives CDR1 MNHEY, CDR2 SVGAGI. The CDR3 sequence is 14 residues long.

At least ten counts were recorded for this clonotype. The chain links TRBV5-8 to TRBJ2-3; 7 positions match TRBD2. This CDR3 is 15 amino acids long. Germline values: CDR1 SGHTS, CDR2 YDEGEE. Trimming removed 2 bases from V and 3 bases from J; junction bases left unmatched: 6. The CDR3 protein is CASSFGPGGTDTQYF. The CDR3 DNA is TGTGCCAGCAGCTTTGGACCCGGGGGGACAGATACGCAGTATTTT.

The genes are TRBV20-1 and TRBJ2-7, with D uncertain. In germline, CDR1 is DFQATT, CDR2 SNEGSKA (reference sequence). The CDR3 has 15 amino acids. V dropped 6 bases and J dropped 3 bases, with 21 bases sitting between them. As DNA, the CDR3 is TGCAGTGCCAGCAGCTTAGAGGCACCCAACTACGAGCAGTACTTC. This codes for CSASSLEAPNYEQYF.

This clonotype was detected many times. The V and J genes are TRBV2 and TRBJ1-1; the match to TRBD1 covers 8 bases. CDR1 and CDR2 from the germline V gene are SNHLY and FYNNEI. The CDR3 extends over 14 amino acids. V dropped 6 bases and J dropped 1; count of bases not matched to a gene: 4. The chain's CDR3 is CASRDGQGNTEAFF. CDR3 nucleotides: TGTGCCAGCAGAGACGGACAGGGGAACACTGAAGCTTTCTTT.

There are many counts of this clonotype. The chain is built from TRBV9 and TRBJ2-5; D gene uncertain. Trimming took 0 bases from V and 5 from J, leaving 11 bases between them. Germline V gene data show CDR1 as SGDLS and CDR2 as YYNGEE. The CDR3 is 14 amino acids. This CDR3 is CASSVGHFRETQYF. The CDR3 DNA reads TGTGCCAGCAGCGTAGGGCACTTCAGGGAGACCCAGTACTTC.

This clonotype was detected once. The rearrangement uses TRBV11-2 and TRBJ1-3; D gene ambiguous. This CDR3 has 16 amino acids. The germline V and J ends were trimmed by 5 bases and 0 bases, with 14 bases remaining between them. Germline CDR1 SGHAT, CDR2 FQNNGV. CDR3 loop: CASSPGRLCSGNTIYF. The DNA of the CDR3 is TGTGCCAGCAGCCCTGGGAGGCTGTGCTCTGGAAACACCATATATTTT.

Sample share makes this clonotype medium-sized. In nucleotides, the CDR3 is TGTGCCACCAGCAGAGGGACTAGCGGGGCCTACGAGCAGTACTTC. Its protein is CATSRGTSGAYEQYF. The chain employs TRBV15 and TRBJ2-7, with 12 bases aligning to TRBD2. This CDR3 contains 15 residues. Germline V CDR1 and CDR2: LNHNV, YYDKDF (reference sequence). With V trimmed by 1 base and J by 2 bases, 0 bases remained unmatched.

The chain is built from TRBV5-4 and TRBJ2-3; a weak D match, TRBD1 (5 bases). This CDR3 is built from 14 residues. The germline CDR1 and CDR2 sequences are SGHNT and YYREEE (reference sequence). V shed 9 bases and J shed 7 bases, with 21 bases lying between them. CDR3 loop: CATRVGKTSNTQYF. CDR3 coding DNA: TGTGCCACCAGGGTGGGGAAGACGTCAAATACGCAGTATTTT.

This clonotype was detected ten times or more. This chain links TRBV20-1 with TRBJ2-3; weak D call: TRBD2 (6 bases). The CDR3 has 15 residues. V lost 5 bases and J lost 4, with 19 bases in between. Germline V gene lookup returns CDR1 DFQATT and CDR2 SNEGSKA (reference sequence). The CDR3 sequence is CSASDRAGGADTQYF. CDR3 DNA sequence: TGCAGTGCTTCAGATCGAGCGGGTGGCGCAGATACGCAGTATTTT.

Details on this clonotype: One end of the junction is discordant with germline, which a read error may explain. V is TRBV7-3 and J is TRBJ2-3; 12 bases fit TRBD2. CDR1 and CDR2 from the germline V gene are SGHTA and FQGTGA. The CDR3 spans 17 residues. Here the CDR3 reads CASSLGSSGGGTDTQYF. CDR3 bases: TGCGCCAGCAGCTTGGGGTCTAGCGGGGGGGGAACAGATACGCAGTATTTT.